These T cell receptor beta chains were read from a single sample in a study of cytomegalovirus exposure and HLA in healthy donors. Sequencing used immunoSEQ multiplex PCR; TCRdb keeps in-frame clones, though not all of them. Among 180,000 or so clones listed, just over 75% were seen once. Sequencing was performed on PBMCs. These receptors were taken from a woman aged 60 to 75 in good health and CMV-seropositive. Each CDR3 is given with its conserved first and last residue. Each record gives: J gene, D gene, clone size, V gene, CDR3 protein, CDR3 DNA. The D gene is left open where the match is weak. Not all rows give a size; the values are once, few, many and, for expanded clones, a class.

>TRBJ2-3|NA|NA|TRBV28
CASSPGSTDTQYF
TGTGCCAGCAGTCCGGGTAGCACAGATACGCAGTATTTT
>TRBJ2-1|TRBD2|NA|TRBV7-3
CASSLLAGVRDEQFF
TGTGCCAGCAGCTTACTAGCGGGAGTACGGGATGAGCAGTTCTTC
>TRBJ1-5|TRBD1|NA|TRBV28
CASRLTGGNQPQHF
TGTGCCAGCAGGCTAACAGGGGGCAATCAGCCCCAGCATTTT
>TRBJ2-6|NA|few|TRBV6-4
CASSESGSGANVLTF
TGTGCCAGCAGTGAGTCGGGCTCTGGGGCCAACGTCCTGACTTTC
>TRBJ2-1|NA|NA|TRBV7-2
CASSSLLAQFF
TGTGCCAGCAGCTCCCTCCTAGCGCAGTTCTTC
>TRBJ1-2|NA|NA|TRBV6-8
CASSTYQGYYGYTF
TGTGCCAGCAGTACATACCAGGGGTACTATGGCTACACCTTC
>TRBJ1-2|TRBD1|NA|TRBV7-2
CASSSGQGYGYTF
TGTGCCAGCAGCTCGGGACAGGGCTATGGCTACACCTTC
>TRBJ2-1|NA|NA|TRBV4-1
CASSQAEGSNEQFF
TGCGCCAGCAGCCAAGCTGAGGGAAGCAATGAGCAGTTCTTC
>TRBJ2-5|TRBD1|once|TRBV29-1
CSINPGGGQETQYF
TGCAGCATCAACCCAGGGGGCGGCCAAGAGACCCAGTACTTC
>TRBJ2-7|TRBD1|NA|TRBV28
CASSQGDRGYEQYF
TGTGCCAGCAGCCAAGGGGACAGGGGGTACGAGCAGTACTTC
>TRBJ2-7|NA|few|TRBV7-2
CASSLEPRPVSYEQYF
TGTGCCAGCAGCTTAGAACCCCGCCCGGTTTCCTACGAGCAGTACTTC
>TRBJ2-1|TRBD2|NA|TRBV11-2
CASSSGLAGVGEQFF
TGTGCCAGCAGCTCCGGACTAGCGGGAGTAGGTGAGCAGTTCTTC
>TRBJ2-5|NA|once|TRBV4-2
CASSQDLRETQYF
TGTGCCAGCAGCCAAGACCTGCGGGAGACCCAGTACTTC
>TRBJ1-5|NA|once|TRBV4-1
CASSQGRQGYQPQHF
TGCGCCAGCAGCCAAGGAAGGCAGGGGTATCAGCCCCAGCATTTT
>TRBJ1-2|NA|NA|TRBV28
CASSLQGPYGYTF
TGTGCCAGCAGTTTACAGGGCCCCTATGGCTACACCTTC
>TRBJ1-5|NA|NA|TRBV18
CASSPAGPGGQPQHF
TGTGCCAGCTCACCCGCCGGGCCTGGCGGGCAGCCCCAGCATTTT
>TRBJ1-4|NA|NA|TRBV18
CASSPERGSREKLFF
TGTGCCAGCTCACCAGAACGGGGATCGCGTGAAAAACTGTTTTTT
>TRBJ1-6|NA|NA|TRBV7-9
CAGSGHLHF
TGTGCCGGCAGTGGACACCTCCACTTT
>TRBJ2-3|NA|NA|TRBV5-1
CASNSRGGQADTQYF
TGCGCCAGCAACTCGAGGGGGGGCCAGGCAGATACGCAGTATTTT
>TRBJ2-1|TRBD2|few|TRBV11-3
CASSPGNLAGGGNEQFF
TGTGCCAGCAGCCCAGGAAACCTAGCGGGAGGGGGGAATGAGCAGTTCTTC
>TRBJ2-3|TRBD2|few|TRBV6-1
CASSEPSGGSTDTQYF
TGTGCCAGCAGTGAACCTAGCGGTGGTAGCACAGATACGCAGTATTTT
>TRBJ2-3|NA|NA|TRBV5-4
CASSLAGRATDTQYF
TGTGCCAGCAGCTTGGCCGGCAGGGCCACAGATACGCAGTATTTT
>TRBJ1-1|NA|NA|TRBV18
CASSPISRGGNTEAFF
TGTGCCAGCTCACCAATATCAAGGGGCGGAAACACTGAAGCTTTCTTT
>TRBJ1-3|NA|once|TRBV18
CASSPLSPRNSGNTIYF
TGTGCCAGCTCACCACTGAGCCCTAGGAACTCTGGAAACACCATATATTTT
>TRBJ2-5|NA|NA|TRBV2
CASSVRAAGTNQETQYF
TGTGCCAGCAGTGTAAGGGCCGCGGGAACCAACCAAGAGACCCAGTACTTC
>TRBJ2-5|TRBD2|NA|TRBV5-4
CASSLAGLAGKETQYF
TGTGCCAGCAGCTTGGCCGGTCTAGCGGGGAAAGAGACCCAGTACTTC
>TRBJ1-6|NA|once|TRBV28
CASSLRRNNSPLHF
TGTGCCAGCAGTTTACGGAGGAATAATTCACCCCTCCACTTT
>TRBJ1-2|TRBD1|NA|TRBV18
CASSPDRGINYGYTF
TGTGCCAGCTCACCGGACAGGGGGATAAACTATGGCTACACCTTC
>TRBJ1-1|TRBD1|NA|TRBV4-1
CASSRTGRSGAFF
TGCGCCAGCAGTCGGACAGGGCGCTCAGGAGCTTTCTTT
>TRBJ2-7|TRBD1|NA|TRBV7-9
CASSGGTGGYEQYF
TGTGCCAGCAGCGGCGGGACAGGGGGCTACGAGCAGTACTTC
>TRBJ2-2|NA|NA|TRBV5-1
CASSFQADPYLNALTGELFF
TGCGCCAGCAGCTTCCAGGCAGACCCTTACCTTAATGCCTTAACCGGGGAGCTGTTTTTT
>TRBJ2-5|TRBD2|NA|TRBV28
CASSLPSGDQETQYF
TGTGCCAGCAGTTTGCCTAGCGGGGACCAAGAGACCCAGTACTTC
>TRBJ2-1|TRBD1|NA|TRBV19
CASAKGAEPPNEQFF
TGTGCCAGTGCGAAGGGGGCGGAGCCACCCAATGAGCAGTTCTTC
>TRBJ1-2|NA|NA|TRBV5-3
CARSLAVRALEGYTF
TGTGCCAGAAGCTTGGCAGTCAGGGCCTTGGAAGGCTACACCTTC
>TRBJ2-7|TRBD1|NA|TRBV19
CASTGTGRAYEQYF
TGTGCCAGTACCGGGACAGGGAGGGCCTACGAGCAGTACTTC
>TRBJ1-2|TRBD1|NA|TRBV28
CASTGQRYGYTF
TGTGCCAGCACGGGACAGAGGTATGGCTACACCTTC
>TRBJ1-6|NA|NA|TRBV7-3
CASSFDGYNSPLHF
TGTGCCAGCAGCTTCGACGGGTATAATTCACCCCTCCACTTT
>TRBJ2-7|TRBD2|NA|TRBV7-2
CASSFGTSFDEQYF
TGTGCCAGCAGCTTCGGGACTAGCTTCGACGAGCAGTACTTC
>TRBJ2-1|NA|NA|TRBV30
CALGGGSYNEQFF
TGTGCCCTGGGGGGAGGCTCCTACAATGAGCAGTTCTTC
>TRBJ1-6|NA|NA|TRBV5-5
CASTYGTYNSPLHF
TGTGCCAGCACATACGGGACTTATAATTCACCCCTCCACTTT
>TRBJ2-1|TRBD1|NA|TRBV2
CASSAGQGTYNEQFF
TGTGCCAGCAGTGCGGGACAGGGAACCTACAATGAGCAGTTCTTC
>TRBJ2-3|NA|NA|TRBV30
CAWTYGNTQYF
TGTGCCTGGACGTACGGGAATACGCAGTATTTT
>TRBJ2-7|TRBD2|NA|TRBV10-1
CASREPGLAGVVTYEQYF
TGCGCCAGCAGAGAACCGGGACTAGCGGGAGTAGTAACCTACGAGCAGTACTTC
>TRBJ2-5|TRBD2|NA|TRBV19
CASTSPRGLAGEETQYF
TGTGCCAGTACCTCCCCGAGAGGACTAGCGGGGGAAGAGACCCAGTACTTC
>TRBJ2-7|NA|few|TRBV28
CASSPGGGMSYEQYF
TGTGCCAGCTCTCCCGGCGGAGGTATGTCCTACGAGCAGTACTTC
>TRBJ2-7|NA|once|TRBV11-2
CASSLAGSYEQYF
TGTGCCAGCAGCTTAGCGGGATCCTACGAGCAGTACTTC
>TRBJ2-2|TRBD1|NA|TRBV6-1
CASRVDRPTGELFF
TGTGCCAGCAGGGTGGACAGGCCCACCGGGGAGCTGTTTTTT
>TRBJ1-5|NA|NA|TRBV5-1
CASSSQGDSNQPQHF
TGCGCCAGCAGCTCACAGGGCGATTCCAATCAGCCCCAGCATTTT
>TRBJ2-7|TRBD1|few|TRBV6-5
CASGGFGTGEGLQYF
TGTGCCAGCGGGGGTTTTGGGACAGGGGAGGGTCTTCAGTACTTC
>TRBJ2-3|NA|NA|TRBV7-6
CASSPEGLRHTQYF
TGTGCCAGCAGCCCCGAGGGCCTGAGACATACGCAGTATTTT
>TRBJ2-2|TRBD2|NA|TRBV6-6
CASSWGTSGPGELFF
TGTGCCAGCAGTTGGGGAACTAGCGGTCCCGGGGAGCTGTTTTTT
>TRBJ2-2|NA|NA|TRBV30
CAWSVIPQGGGMNTGELFF
TGTGCCTGGAGTGTAATCCCTCAGGGGGGAGGTATGAACACCGGGGAGCTGTTTTTT
>TRBJ2-2|NA|few|TRBV10-3
CAITRTTDTNTGELFF
TGTGCCATCACTCGAACGACAGATACGAACACCGGGGAGCTGTTTTTT